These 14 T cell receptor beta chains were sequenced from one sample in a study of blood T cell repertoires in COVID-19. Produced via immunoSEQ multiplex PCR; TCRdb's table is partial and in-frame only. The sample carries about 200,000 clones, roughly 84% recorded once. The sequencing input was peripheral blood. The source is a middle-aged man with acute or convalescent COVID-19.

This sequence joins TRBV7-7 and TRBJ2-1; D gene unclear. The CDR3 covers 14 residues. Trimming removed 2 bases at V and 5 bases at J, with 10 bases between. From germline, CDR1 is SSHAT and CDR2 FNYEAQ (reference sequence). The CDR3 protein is CASSLIHRDNEQFF. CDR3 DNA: TGTGCCAGCAGCTTAATCCACAGAGACAATGAGCAGTTCTTC.

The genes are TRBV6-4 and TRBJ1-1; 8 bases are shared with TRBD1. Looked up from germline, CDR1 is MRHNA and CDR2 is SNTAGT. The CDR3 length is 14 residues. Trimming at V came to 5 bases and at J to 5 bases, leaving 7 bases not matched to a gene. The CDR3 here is CASSSQGAGTEAFF. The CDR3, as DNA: TGTGCCAGCAGTTCCCAGGGGGCAGGTACTGAAGCTTTCTTT.

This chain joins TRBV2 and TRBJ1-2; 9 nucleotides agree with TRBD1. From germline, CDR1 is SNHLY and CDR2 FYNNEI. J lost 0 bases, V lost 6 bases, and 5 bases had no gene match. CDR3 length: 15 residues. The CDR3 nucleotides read TGTGCCAGCAGGAAGGGGACAGGGCCTAACTATGGCTACACCTTC. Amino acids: CASRKGTGPNYGYTF.

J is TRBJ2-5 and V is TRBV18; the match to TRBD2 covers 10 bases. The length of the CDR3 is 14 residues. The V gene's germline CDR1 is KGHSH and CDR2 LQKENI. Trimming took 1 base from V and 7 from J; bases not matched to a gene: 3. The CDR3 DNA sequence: TGTGCCAGCTCACCACTACAGCGGGAGGGGACCCAGTACTTC. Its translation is CASSPLQREGTQYF.

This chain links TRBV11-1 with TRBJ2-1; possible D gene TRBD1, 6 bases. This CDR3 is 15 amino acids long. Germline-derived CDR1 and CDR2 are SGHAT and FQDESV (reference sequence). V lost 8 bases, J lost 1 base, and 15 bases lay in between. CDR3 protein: CASQVGGRSYNEQFF. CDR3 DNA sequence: TGTGCCAGCCAGGTAGGGGGTAGATCCTACAATGAGCAGTTCTTC.

Here the CDR3 reads CASSMSPSLEQYF. Written as DNA, the CDR3 is TGTGCCAGTAGTATGAGTCCTTCCCTCGAGCAGTACTTC. V gene TRBV19 combines with J gene TRBJ2-7; D unclear. The germline V gene encodes CDR1 LNHDA and CDR2 SQIVND (reference sequence). The length of the CDR3 is 13 residues. The germline V and J ends were trimmed by 3 bases and 6 bases, with 12 bases remaining between them.

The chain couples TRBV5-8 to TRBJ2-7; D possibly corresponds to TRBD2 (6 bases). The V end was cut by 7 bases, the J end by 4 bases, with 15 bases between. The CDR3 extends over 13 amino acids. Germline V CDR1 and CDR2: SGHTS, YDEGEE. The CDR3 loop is CASGGMGTYEQYF. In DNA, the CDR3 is TGTGCCAGCGGGGGGATGGGGACTTACGAGCAGTACTTC.

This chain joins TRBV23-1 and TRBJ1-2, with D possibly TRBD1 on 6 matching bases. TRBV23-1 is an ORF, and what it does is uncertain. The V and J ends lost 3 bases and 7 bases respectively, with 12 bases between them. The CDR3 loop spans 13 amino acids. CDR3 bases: TGCGCCAGCAGTCATCCGGACAGCAGTGGCTACACCTTC. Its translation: CASSHPDSSGYTF.

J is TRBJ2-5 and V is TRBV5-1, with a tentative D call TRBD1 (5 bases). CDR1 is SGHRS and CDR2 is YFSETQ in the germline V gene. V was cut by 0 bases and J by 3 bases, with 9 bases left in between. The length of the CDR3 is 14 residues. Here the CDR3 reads CASSLDWGKETQYF. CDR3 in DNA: TGCGCCAGCAGCTTGGATTGGGGCAAAGAGACCCAGTACTTC.

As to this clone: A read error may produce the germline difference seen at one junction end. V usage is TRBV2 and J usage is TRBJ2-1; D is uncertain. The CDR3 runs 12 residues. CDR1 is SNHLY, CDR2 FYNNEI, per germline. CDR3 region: CASSPRPPVSLF. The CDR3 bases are TGTGCCAGTTCCCCTAGACCCCCCGTTTCACTCTTC.

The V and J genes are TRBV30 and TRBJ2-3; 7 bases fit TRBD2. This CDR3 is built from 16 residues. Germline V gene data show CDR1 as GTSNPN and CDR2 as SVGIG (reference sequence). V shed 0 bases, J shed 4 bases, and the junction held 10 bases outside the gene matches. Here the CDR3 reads CAWSVGFGGRADTQYF. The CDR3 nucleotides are TGTGCCTGGAGTGTAGGGTTTGGTGGGAGGGCAGATACGCAGTATTTT. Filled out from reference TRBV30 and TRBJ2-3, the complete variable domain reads SQTIHQWPATLVQPVGSPLSLECTVEGTSNPNLYWYRQAAGRGLQLLFYSVGIGQISSEVPQNLSASRPQDRQFILSSKKLLLSDSGFYLCAWSVGFGGRADTQYFGPGTRLTVL.

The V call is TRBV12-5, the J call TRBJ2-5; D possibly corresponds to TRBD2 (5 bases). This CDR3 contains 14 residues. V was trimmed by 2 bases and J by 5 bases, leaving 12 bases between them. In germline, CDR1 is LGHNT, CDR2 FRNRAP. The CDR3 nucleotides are TGTGCTAGTGGTTTGTTGGTTACGGGGGAGACCCAGTACTTC. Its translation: CASGLLVTGETQYF.

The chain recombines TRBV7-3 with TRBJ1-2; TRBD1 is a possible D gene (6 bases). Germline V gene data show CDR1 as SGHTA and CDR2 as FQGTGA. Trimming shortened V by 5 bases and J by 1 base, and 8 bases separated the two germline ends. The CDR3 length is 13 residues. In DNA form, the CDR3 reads TGTGCCAGCAGCCCGGACAGTAACTATGGCTACACCTTC. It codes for CASSPDSNYGYTF.

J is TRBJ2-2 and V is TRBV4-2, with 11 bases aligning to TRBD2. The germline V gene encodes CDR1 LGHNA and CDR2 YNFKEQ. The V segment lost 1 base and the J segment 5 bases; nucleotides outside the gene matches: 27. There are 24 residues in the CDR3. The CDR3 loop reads CASSQVIPPRRPGTSGSGTGELFF. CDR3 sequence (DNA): TGTGCCAGCAGCCAAGTAATCCCCCCACGACGTCCGGGAACTAGCGGGAGCGGTACCGGGGAGCTGTTTTTT.